This T cell receptor (beta chain) was captured by sequencing in a study of immune evolution from preneoplasia to lung adenocarcinoma. Study conclusions and caveats: Later-stage lesions appeared to have more T cells, more diversity, less clonality.

Libraries were prepared by immunoSEQ multiplex PCR; TCRdb keeps only in-frame clonotypes and omits some of them. The sample shows about 26,000 clones, 65% to 75% of them seen only once. Only one count was recorded for this clone. Its antigen is undetermined. J was trimmed by 7 bases and V by 5 bases; bases with no gene match: 20. The CDR3 runs to 21 residues. Germline CDR1 and CDR2: LGHNT and FRNRAP. Patient tissue came from resections in Japan or China, 2014–2017. This chain connects TRBV12-5 to TRBJ2-1; TRBD2 matches at 16 bases. The clonotype was recovered from a person aged 55 to 69 with invasive lung adenocarcinoma. Some clones in this sample may be carry-over from other donors' samples. The sequenced sample was FFPE invasive lung adenocarcinoma tissue. The CDR3 here is CASGQGTSGLAGGPAPNEQFF. The CDR3 DNA is TGTGCTAGTGGTCAAGGGACATCGGGACTAGCGGGAGGGCCGGCCCCTAATGAGCAGTTCTTC.